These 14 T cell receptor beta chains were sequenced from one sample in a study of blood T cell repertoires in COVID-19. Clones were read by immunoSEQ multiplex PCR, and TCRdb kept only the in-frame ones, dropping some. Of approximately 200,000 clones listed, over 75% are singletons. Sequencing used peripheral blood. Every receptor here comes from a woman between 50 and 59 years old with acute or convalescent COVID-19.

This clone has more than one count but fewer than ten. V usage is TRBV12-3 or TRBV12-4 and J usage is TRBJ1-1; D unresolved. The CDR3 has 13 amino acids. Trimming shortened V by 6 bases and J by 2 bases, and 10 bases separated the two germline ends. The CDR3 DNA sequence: TGTGCCAGCAGAGAAATTACTAACACTGAAGCTTTCTTT. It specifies CASREITNTEAFF.

The CDR3 reads CASSRGTSGTDTQYF. In DNA form, the CDR3 reads TGTGCCAGTAGTAGAGGGACTAGCGGCACAGATACGCAGTATTTT. The chain is built from TRBV28 and TRBJ2-3, with 10 bases identical to TRBD2. Germline CDR1 reads MDHEN; CDR2 reads SYDVKM. Unmatched junction bases numbered 7, after V lost 9 bases and J lost 1 base. The length of the CDR3 is 15 residues.

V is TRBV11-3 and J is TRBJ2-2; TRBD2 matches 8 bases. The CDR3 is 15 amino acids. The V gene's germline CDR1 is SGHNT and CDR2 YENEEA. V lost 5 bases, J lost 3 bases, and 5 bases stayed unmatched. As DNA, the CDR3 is TGTGCCAGCAGCCCAGCGGGGGACCACACCGGGGAGCTGTTTTTT. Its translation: CASSPAGDHTGELFF.

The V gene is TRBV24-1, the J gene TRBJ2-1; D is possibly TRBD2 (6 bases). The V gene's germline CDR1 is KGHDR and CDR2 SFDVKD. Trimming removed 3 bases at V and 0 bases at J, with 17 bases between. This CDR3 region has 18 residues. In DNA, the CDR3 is TGTGCCACCAGTGATCCGCGCCTTAGCGGAGCCTCCTACAATGAGCAGTTCTTC. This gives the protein CATSDPRLSGASYNEQFF.

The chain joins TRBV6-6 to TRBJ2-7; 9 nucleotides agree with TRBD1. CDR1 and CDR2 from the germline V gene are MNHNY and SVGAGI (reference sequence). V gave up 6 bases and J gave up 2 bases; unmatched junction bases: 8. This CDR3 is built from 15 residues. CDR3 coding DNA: TGTGCCAGCAGCCGAAGGGGACAGGGTGCCTACGAGCAGTACTTC. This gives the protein CASSRRGQGAYEQYF.

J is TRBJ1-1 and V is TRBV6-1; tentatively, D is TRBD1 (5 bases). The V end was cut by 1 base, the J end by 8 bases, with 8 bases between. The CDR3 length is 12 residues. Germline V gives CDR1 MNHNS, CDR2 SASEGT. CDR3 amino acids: CASSEVRQEAFF. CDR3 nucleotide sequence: TGTGCCAGCAGTGAAGTTCGACAGGAAGCTTTCTTT.

Here the CDR3 DNA reads TGTGCCAGCAGCCCCCACGGGGGTTTCAATCAGCCCCAGCATTTT. Translation: CASSPHGGFNQPQHF. The J gene is TRBJ1-5, the V gene TRBV7-2, with D perhaps TRBD1 (5 bases). This CDR3 has 15 amino acids. V was pared by 5 bases and J by 3 bases, with 14 bases between. Germline assignment: CDR1 SGHTA and CDR2 FQGNSA.

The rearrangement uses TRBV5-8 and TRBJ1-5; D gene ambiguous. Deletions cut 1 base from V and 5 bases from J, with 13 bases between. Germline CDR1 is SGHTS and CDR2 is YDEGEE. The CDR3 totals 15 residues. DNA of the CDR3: TGTGCCAGCAGCTTGTTCATGCGGTTCGATCAGCCCCAGCATTTT. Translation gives CASSLFMRFDQPQHF.

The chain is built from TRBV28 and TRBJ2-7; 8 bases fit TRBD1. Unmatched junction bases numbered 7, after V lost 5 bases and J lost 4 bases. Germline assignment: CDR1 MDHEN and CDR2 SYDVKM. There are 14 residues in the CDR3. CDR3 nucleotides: TGTGCCAGCAGTCGGACAGGGAAGAAGTACGAGCAGTACTTC. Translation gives CASSRTGKKYEQYF.

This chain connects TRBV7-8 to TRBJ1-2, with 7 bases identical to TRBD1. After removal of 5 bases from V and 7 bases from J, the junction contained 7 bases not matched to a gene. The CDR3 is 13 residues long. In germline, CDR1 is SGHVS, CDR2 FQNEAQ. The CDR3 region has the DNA TGTGCCAGCAGCCCCGACAGGGTTCCTGGCTACACCTTC. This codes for CASSPDRVPGYTF.

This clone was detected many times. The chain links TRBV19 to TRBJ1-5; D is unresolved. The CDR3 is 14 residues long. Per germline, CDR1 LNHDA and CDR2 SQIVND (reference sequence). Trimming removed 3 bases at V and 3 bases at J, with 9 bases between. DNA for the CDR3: TGTGCCAGTAGTATGCAGGCGAACAATCAGCCCCAGCATTTT. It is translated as CASSMQANNQPQHF.

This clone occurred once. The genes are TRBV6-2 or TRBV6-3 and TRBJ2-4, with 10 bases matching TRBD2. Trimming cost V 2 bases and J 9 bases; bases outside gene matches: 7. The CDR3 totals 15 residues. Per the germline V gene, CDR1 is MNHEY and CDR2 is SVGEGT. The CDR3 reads CASSYKREGVIIQYF. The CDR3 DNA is TGTGCCAGCAGTTACAAGCGGGAGGGGGTGATCATTCAGTACTTC.

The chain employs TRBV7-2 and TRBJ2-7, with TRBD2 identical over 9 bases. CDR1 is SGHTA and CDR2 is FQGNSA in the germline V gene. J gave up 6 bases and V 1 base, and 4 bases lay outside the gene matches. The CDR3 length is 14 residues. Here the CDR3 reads CASSLGASGTEQYF. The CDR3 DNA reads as TGTGCCAGCAGCTTAGGGGCTAGCGGGACCGAGCAGTACTTC.

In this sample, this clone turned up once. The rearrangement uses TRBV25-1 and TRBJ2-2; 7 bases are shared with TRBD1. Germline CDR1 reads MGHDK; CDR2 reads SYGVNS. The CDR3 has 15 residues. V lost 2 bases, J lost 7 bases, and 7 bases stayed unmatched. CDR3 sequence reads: CASSESRGQIGELFF. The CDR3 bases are TGTGCCAGCAGTGAAAGTAGGGGGCAGATCGGGGAGCTGTTTTTT.